The entry below gives a single T cell receptor beta chain sequence along with its context. The antigen remains unidentified. The data derive from a study of OX40 agonist ivuxolimab in advanced cancers. Regarding the study as a whole: Among the lowest peripheral clonal expansion occurred in 0.1-3.0 mg/kg partial responders. There were also nonresponders showing low normalized T-cell clonal expansion.

The table came from immunoSEQ multiplex PCR; TCRdb's copy has only in-frame clones and leaves some out. The sample shows under 95,000 clones, roughly 87% of them seen only once. Trimming stripped 6 bases from V and 5 bases from J, with 16 bases between. In germline, CDR1 is LGHNA, CDR2 YNFKEQ. The CDR3 is 15 amino acids. The chain uses TRBV4-2 and TRBJ2-2; maybe TRBD2 (6 bases). This material consisted of CD4+ or CD8+ T cells sorted from blood, taken in a trial of the OX40 agonist ivuxolimab. This sequence was found in an adult with an advanced solid tumor such as melanoma, head and neck, liver or kidney cancer. The CDR3 nucleotides are TGTGCCAGCAGTAAGGACGGGAGAAGGACCGGGGAGCTGTTTTTT. This gives the protein CASSKDGRRTGELFF.